This T cell receptor beta chain originates from a study of CD8 T cells in Susac syndrome. The authors reverse transcribed roughly 0.5 to 1 ug RNA with random hexamers. The CDR3 of TCR beta was amplified by immunoSEQ multiplex PCR across 54 Vbeta and 13 Jbeta. In TCRdb, the immunoSEQ multiplex PCR reads were re-called with MiXCR into one record per CDR3 protein. The repertoire consists of 100,000 to 150,000 distinct CDR3 sequences, with 90% to 95% occurring once and the leading ten covering roughly 0.087%. Bulk CD8+ and CD4+ cells came from magnetic negative isolation; CD8+ TEMRA by FACS. Sequenced input: CD4+ T cells from PBMCs. The source of this sequence is a human donor in good health.

The CDR3 bases are TGTGCCAGCAGTTACGCCCATGATCAGCCCCAGCATTTT. Translated, it gives CASSYAHDQPQHF. The chain has TRBV6-5 and TRBJ1-5; no firm D call. The CDR3 sequence is 13 residues long. V was pared by 2 bases and J by 5 bases, with 7 bases between. Germline CDR1 reads MNHEY; CDR2 reads SVGAGI.